The rows below give T cell receptor beta chains drawn from one sample of a study of CD8 T cells in Susac syndrome. TCRdb fed the immunoSEQ multiplex PCR reads into MiXCR, producing one record per CDR3 protein. The profile shows 180,000 or so distinct CDR3 sequences, about 94% of them singletons. What was sequenced was CD4+ T cells from PBMCs. The receptors were sampled from a human donor with Susac syndrome. The CDR3 runs from the conserved cysteine through the conserved F or W. The order of the fields is D gene, clone size, J gene, V gene, CDR3 protein, CDR3 DNA. A D gene is named only where the DNA matches it firmly. Expanded clones get a size class; other rows say once, few or many, or leave the size out.

D: .; size: .; J: TRBJ1-1; V: TRBV7-9; CDR3: CASSPPGARRYTEAFF; DNA: TGTGCCAGCAGCCCTCCCGGGGCAAGGAGGTACACTGAAGCTTTCTTT
D: TRBD2; size: .; J: TRBJ2-5; V: TRBV20-1; CDR3: CKAGTSGTETQYF; DNA: TGCAAGGCCGGGACTAGCGGAACGGAGACCCAGTACTTC
D: .; size: .; J: TRBJ2-7; V: TRBV3-1; CDR3: CASSQDPGGSYEQYF; DNA: TGTGCCAGCAGCCAAGATCCGGGCGGCTCCTACGAGCAGTACTTC
D: .; size: .; J: TRBJ2-6; V: TRBV30; CDR3: CAWSLLAGANVLTF; DNA: TGTGCCTGGAGCCTCCTTGCTGGGGCCAACGTCCTGACTTTC
D: TRBD2; size: .; J: TRBJ2-1; V: TRBV2; CDR3: CASDEARASGGYNEQFF; DNA: TGTGCCAGCGATGAGGCCAGGGCTAGCGGAGGTTACAATGAGCAGTTCTTC
D: TRBD1; size: .; J: TRBJ2-7; V: TRBV20-1; CDR3: CSAVGTATGTRAYEQYF; DNA: TGCAGTGCTGTCGGGACAGCAACCGGGACAAGAGCCTACGAGCAGTACTTC
D: .; size: .; J: TRBJ2-1; V: TRBV9; CDR3: CASSVRWEYNEQFF; DNA: TGTGCCAGCAGCGTAAGGTGGGAATACAATGAGCAGTTCTTC
D: TRBD2; size: .; J: TRBJ2-5; V: TRBV5-1; CDR3: CASSSLGGQETQYF; DNA: TGCGCCAGCAGCTCCCTGGGGGGGCAAGAGACCCAGTACTTC
D: .; size: .; J: TRBJ2-1; V: TRBV21-1; CDR3: CASSKYGGLEQFF; DNA: TGTGCCAGCAGCAAATATGGAGGGCTCGAGCAGTTCTTC
D: .; size: once; J: TRBJ1-1; V: TRBV25-1; CDR3: CASSPTWNTEAFF; DNA: TGTGCCAGCAGCCCAACTTGGAACACTGAAGCTTTCTTT
D: .; size: .; J: TRBJ2-4; V: TRBV7-9; CDR3: CASSSIGTPIDIQYF; DNA: TGTGCCAGCAGCTCTATAGGGACACCGATAGACATTCAGTACTTC
D: .; size: .; J: TRBJ1-2; V: TRBV9; CDR3: CASSDGGHYGYTF; DNA: TGTGCCAGCAGCGACGGGGGACATTATGGCTACACCTTC
D: .; size: .; J: TRBJ1-1; V: TRBV28; CDR3: CASKRGARFEAFF; DNA: TGTGCCAGCAAACGGGGGGCCCGATTTGAAGCTTTCTTT
D: .; size: few; J: TRBJ2-5; V: TRBV7-2; CDR3: CASSLGTRAETQYF; DNA: TGTGCCAGCAGCTTAGGTACCCGTGCGGAGACCCAGTACTTC
D: TRBD2; size: .; J: TRBJ2-1; V: TRBV29-1; CDR3: CSVGPSGSSYNEQFF; DNA: TGCAGCGTCGGACCTAGCGGGAGCTCCTACAATGAGCAGTTCTTC
D: TRBD2; size: .; J: TRBJ2-7; V: TRBV7-9; CDR3: CASSLDRTLAGSSYEQYF; DNA: TGTGCCAGCAGCTTAGACAGAACTCTAGCGGGGTCTTCCTACGAGCAGTACTTC
D: .; size: .; J: TRBJ2-1; V: TRBV19; CDR3: CASSTQGRLNEQFF; DNA: TGTGCCAGTAGTACTCAGGGGAGGCTCAATGAGCAGTTCTTC
D: TRBD1; size: once; J: TRBJ1-2; V: TRBV2; CDR3: CASRAGTGRDYTF; DNA: TGTGCCAGCAGAGCTGGGACAGGGAGGGACTACACCTTC
D: TRBD2; size: once; J: TRBJ2-1; V: TRBV5-1; CDR3: CASSLVAGNREQFF; DNA: TGCGCCAGCAGCTTGGTAGCGGGAAACAGGGAGCAGTTCTTC
D: .; size: .; J: TRBJ2-1; V: TRBV14; CDR3: CASSQLVSQTSEQFF; DNA: TGTGCCAGCAGCCAACTAGTTTCCCAGACGTCTGAGCAGTTCTTC
D: .; size: .; J: TRBJ2-3; V: TRBV29-1; CDR3: CSVESQDTQYF; DNA: TGCAGCGTTGAGTCCCAAGATACGCAGTATTTT
D: TRBD1; size: once; J: TRBJ2-2; V: TRBV20-1; CDR3: CSARSGTVNTGELFF; DNA: TGCAGTGCTAGATCCGGGACAGTGAACACCGGGGAGCTGTTTTTT
D: .; size: .; J: TRBJ2-7; V: TRBV15; CDR3: CATSSGAPGYEQYF; DNA: TGTGCCACCAGCTCTGGGGCCCCGGGCTACGAGCAGTACTTC
D: .; size: .; J: TRBJ2-2; V: TRBV30; CDR3: CAWSESLGGELFF; DNA: TGTGCCTGGAGTGAGAGTCTGGGAGGGGAGCTGTTTTTT
D: TRBD1; size: .; J: TRBJ1-4; V: TRBV30; CDR3: CAQKSGTGYGVLEF; DNA: TGTGCCCAAAAATCCGGGACAGGGTATGGGGTTCTCGAGTTT
D: .; size: .; J: TRBJ2-7; V: TRBV29-1; CDR3: CSVAGVQDEQYF; DNA: TGCAGCGTAGCAGGGGTTCAGGACGAGCAGTACTTC
D: TRBD1; size: .; J: TRBJ1-4; V: TRBV20-1; CDR3: CSAGAGGATNEKLFF; DNA: TGCAGTGCTGGAGCAGGGGGTGCTACTAATGAAAAACTGTTTTTT
D: .; size: .; J: TRBJ2-3; V: TRBV14; CDR3: CASSPYTAVDTQYF; DNA: TGTGCCAGCAGCCCGTACACCGCCGTGGATACGCAGTATTTT
D: TRBD1; size: once; J: TRBJ1-2; V: TRBV27; CDR3: CASSHIRTGGGYTF; DNA: TGTGCCAGCAGCCATATCCGGACAGGGGGTGGCTACACCTTC
D: TRBD1; size: .; J: TRBJ2-5; V: TRBV29-1; CDR3: CSAGTGFGETQYF; DNA: TGCAGTGCCGGGACAGGGTTCGGAGAGACCCAGTACTTC
D: TRBD2; size: .; J: TRBJ2-7; V: TRBV11-2; CDR3: CASRPGLSAYEQYF; DNA: TGTGCCAGCAGACCGGGACTAAGTGCCTACGAGCAGTACTTC
D: TRBD1; size: .; J: TRBJ2-5; V: TRBV28; CDR3: CASRPPQTGSETQYF; DNA: TGTGCCAGCAGGCCCCCTCAGACAGGGAGCGAGACCCAGTACTTC
D: .; size: .; J: TRBJ2-7; V: TRBV19; CDR3: CASSMSLVSTYEQYF; DNA: TGTGCCAGTAGTATGAGTCTGGTATCAACCTACGAGCAGTACTTC
D: .; size: .; J: TRBJ1-1; V: TRBV25-1; CDR3: CASRKTAGNTEAFF; DNA: TGTGCCAGCAGAAAGACAGCGGGGAACACTGAAGCTTTCTTT
D: TRBD1; size: .; J: TRBJ1-2; V: TRBV20-1; CDR3: CSATDRVYGYTF; DNA: TGCAGTGCCACAGACAGGGTCTATGGCTACACCTTC
D: .; size: .; J: TRBJ2-7; V: TRBV5-6; CDR3: CASSDIYEQYF; DNA: TGTGCCAGCAGCGACATCTACGAGCAGTACTTC
D: TRBD2; size: .; J: TRBJ2-2; V: TRBV7-9; CDR3: CASSPPSGSGELFF; DNA: TGTGCCAGCAGCCCCCCTAGCGGGAGTGGGGAGCTGTTTTTT
D: TRBD1; size: .; J: TRBJ2-2; V: TRBV11-2; CDR3: CASSLNGQGAGELFF; DNA: TGTGCCAGCAGCCTCAACGGACAGGGCGCCGGGGAGCTGTTTTTT
D: .; size: .; J: TRBJ2-3; V: TRBV18; CDR3: CASSPGVTDTQYF; DNA: TGTGCCAGCTCACCCGGGGTTACAGATACGCAGTATTTT
D: .; size: .; J: TRBJ2-1; V: TRBV28; CDR3: CATEGRNAASYNEQFF; DNA: TGTGCCACCGAGGGACGTAATGCAGCCTCCTACAATGAGCAGTTCTTC
D: .; size: .; J: TRBJ2-3; V: TRBV30; CDR3: CAQGLASTDTQYF; DNA: TGCGCCCAAGGGCTAGCGAGCACAGATACGCAGTATTTT
D: TRBD1; size: once; J: TRBJ1-2; V: TRBV30; CDR3: CARRDSRGYGYTF; DNA: TGTGCCCGTCGGGACAGCCGGGGCTATGGCTACACCTTC
D: TRBD2; size: .; J: TRBJ2-5; V: TRBV6-2/TRBV6-3; CDR3: CASSYRGGYETQYF; DNA: TGTGCCAGCAGTTACCGGGGGGGCTATGAGACCCAGTACTTC
D: .; size: .; J: TRBJ1-5; V: TRBV28; CDR3: CASSRDEGPQHF; DNA: TGTGCCAGCAGTCGTGACGAGGGACCCCAGCATTTT
D: TRBD2; size: .; J: TRBJ2-1; V: TRBV9; CDR3: CASSVGTGTSGTNEQFF; DNA: TGTGCCAGCAGCGTAGGGACCGGAACTAGCGGGACGAATGAGCAGTTCTTC